The entry that follows covers one T cell receptor beta chain sequence. What it recognizes is unknown. This sample was included in a study of Ad26.COV2.S vaccination and SARS-CoV-2 variants. Study-level information: Intramuscular Ad26.COV2.S doses were given once or twice, 56 days apart.

Study results and caveats: Comparable non-spike TCR breadth was observed in vaccine and placebo recipients.

The treatment here: some 20 received Ad26.COV2.S at low or high dose, single or two shots; roughly 5 received placebo; per-sample allocation not given. Collection of the samples took place on day 63 after the first injection of vaccine or placebo. Sequencing used immunoSEQ multiplex PCR; TCRdb keeps in-frame clones, though not all of them. This sample has about 350,000 clones, with about 86% found just once. The germline CDR1 and CDR2 sequences are MGHRA and YSYEKL. The trim removed 2 bases at V and 1 base at J, leaving 6 bases unmatched. CDR3 length equals 18 residues. The source of this sequence is a person aged 18-60 years who received the Ad26.COV2.S COVID-19 vaccine or a placebo. This rearrangement joins TRBV4-1 to TRBJ1-5, with TRBD1 identical over 12 bases. Sample: peripheral blood, taken in a trial of Ad26.COV2.S vaccine versus placebo. The DNA of the CDR3 is TGCGCCAGCAGCCAAAAATGGGACAGGGGGCGAAGCAATCAGCCCCAGCATTTT. Translating it yields CASSQKWDRGRSNQPQHF.